Listed here are 12 T cell receptor beta chains from one sample, sequenced in a study of blood T cell repertoires in COVID-19. The assay was immunoSEQ multiplex PCR, and TCRdb's table has in-frame clones only and misses some. The repertoire consists of 130,000 to 150,000 clones, with 75% to 90% occurring once and the leading ten covering around 1.7%. Sequencing was performed on peripheral blood. Receptors were obtained from a woman in her 50s with acute or convalescent COVID-19.

This chain connects TRBV13 to TRBJ2-7, with TRBD1 identical over 9 bases. The CDR3 has 15 residues. V trimming: 4 bases; J trimming: 4 bases; junction bases outside the gene matches: 8. Per the germline V gene, CDR1 is PRHDT and CDR2 is FYEKMQ (reference sequence). The chain's CDR3 is CASSSPGQGQYEQYF. CDR3 coding DNA: TGTGCCAGCAGCTCCCCAGGACAGGGGCAGTACGAGCAGTACTTC.

The chain carries TRBV27 and TRBJ2-7; 9 nucleotides match TRBD1. The V segment lost 2 bases and the J segment 1 base; nucleotides outside the gene matches: 9. Looked up from germline, CDR1 is MNHEY and CDR2 is SMNVEV (reference sequence). The CDR3 covers 17 residues. CDR3 nucleotide sequence: TGTGCCAGCAGTTTACTCCCCGGGACAGGGAGTTCCTACGAGCAGTACTTC. Protein sequence: CASSLLPGTGSSYEQYF.

Here the CDR3 DNA reads TGTGCCAGCTCACCACAGGGGCTCGGAGCAGGAAACACCATATATTTT. Translated: CASSPQGLGAGNTIYF. The chain recombines TRBV18 with TRBJ1-3; TRBD1 is a possible D gene (5 bases). Germline V gene lookup returns CDR1 KGHSH and CDR2 LQKENI. V was pared by 1 base and J by 4 bases, with 14 bases between. The CDR3 covers 16 residues. Looking up the rest from reference TRBV18 and TRBJ1-3 gives the full variable domain: NAGVMQNPRHLVRRRGQEARLRCSPMKGHSHVYWYRQLPEEGLKFMVYLQKENIIDESGMPKERFSAEFPKEGPSILRIQQVVRGDSAAYFCASSPQGLGAGNTIYFGEGSWLTVV.

This chain uses TRBV10-3 with TRBJ1-5; 7 bases map to TRBD1. The CDR3 contains 13 residues. The J segment lost 3 bases and the V segment lost 11 bases, leaving 7 bases of the junction unmatched. Germline values: CDR1 ENHRY, CDR2 SYGVKD. The CDR3 nucleotides are TGTGCCTCCACCGGGACAGACAATCAGCCCCAGCATTTT. Encoded protein: CASTGTDNQPQHF.

In regard to this clone: Within the sample, other DNA sequences also encode this same CDR3. This chain uses TRBV20-1 with TRBJ1-1, with no clear D. This CDR3 spans 12 amino acids. Trimming took 3 bases from V and 3 from J, leaving 8 bases between them. Germline V gene sequence: CDR1 DFQATT, CDR2 SNEGSKA (reference sequence). The CDR3 coding sequence is TGCAGTGCTAGTACGGGAGACACTGAAGCTTTCTTT. As protein: CSASTGDTEAFF.

This chain joins TRBV19 and TRBJ1-1, with D perhaps matching TRBD1 (5 bases). Germline assignment: CDR1 LNHDA and CDR2 SQIVND (reference sequence). CDR3 length: 14 residues. Trimming left V 5 bases short and J 0 bases short, with 10 bases between. CDR3: CASSYDSVNTEAFF. Here the CDR3 DNA reads TGTGCCAGTAGTTACGACAGTGTGAACACTGAAGCTTTCTTT.

The chain employs TRBV19 and TRBJ2-7, with D possibly matching TRBD2 (7 bases). CDR3 length: 15 amino acids. V lost 3 bases and J lost 7, with 19 bases in between. Germline CDR1 is LNHDA and CDR2 is SQIVND (reference sequence). CDR3 nucleotides: TGTGCCAGTAGTATCCACGCGGGGGCCCCGGGGGAGCAGTACTTC. It yields the protein CASSIHAGAPGEQYF.

The V and J genes are TRBV10-2 and TRBJ1-5; a possible D gene is TRBD1 (6 bases). With 3 bases removed from V and 3 bases from J, the gap between germline ends came to 9 bases. Germline V gene lookup returns CDR1 WSHSY and CDR2 SAAADI. This CDR3 region has 14 residues. This CDR3 is CASSDRQDNQPQHF. DNA for the CDR3: TGCGCCAGCAGTGACAGACAGGACAATCAGCCCCAGCATTTT.

This clone was detected only once. The chain has TRBV5-1 and TRBJ1-6; D perhaps matches TRBD1 (6 bases). Germline CDR1 is SGHRS and CDR2 is YFSETQ. This CDR3 is 15 amino acids long. V gave up 4 bases and J gave up 7 bases, with 15 bases separating them. The CDR3 sequence: CASSQGGGSNSPLHF. The CDR3 DNA follows: TGCGCCAGCAGCCAAGGGGGGGGCTCAAATTCACCCCTCCACTTT.

This chain uses TRBV27 with TRBJ2-7; a possible D gene is TRBD2 (6 bases). This CDR3 comprises 14 residues. The germline gives CDR1 MNHEY, CDR2 SMNVEV (reference sequence). V was shortened by 6 bases and J by 4 bases, with 16 bases between the two germline ends. CDR3 nucleotides: TGTGCCAGCAGCCCCCGTGGAGGGCTATACGAGCAGTACTTC. It translates to CASSPRGGLYEQYF.

The chain joins TRBV6-5 to TRBJ1-2; D remains unclear. V shed 4 bases and J shed 0 bases, with 9 bases lying between them. The germline V gene has CDR1 MNHEY and CDR2 SVGAGI. The CDR3 loop spans 14 amino acids. This chain's CDR3 is CASSSPGTNYGYTF. Here the CDR3 DNA reads TGTGCCAGCAGTTCCCCCGGGACTAACTATGGCTACACCTTC.

This sequence joins TRBV9 and TRBJ2-6; perhaps TRBD1 as D (5 bases). This CDR3 is 15 amino acids long. With 7 bases removed from V and 1 base from J, the gap between germline ends came to 12 bases. The germline CDR1 and CDR2 sequences are SGDLS and YYNGEE. The CDR3 here is CASAGIGSGANVLTF. The DNA of the CDR3 is TGTGCCAGCGCAGGGATCGGGTCTGGGGCCAACGTCCTGACTTTC. Full variable domain (rest looked up from reference TRBV9 and TRBJ2-6): DSGVTQTPKHLITATGQRVTLRCSPRSGDLSVYWYQQSLDQGLQFLIQYYNGEERAKGNILERFSAQQFPDLHSELNLSSLELGDSALYFCASAGIGSGANVLTFGAGSRLTVL.